This T cell receptor (beta chain) comes out of a study of cytomegalovirus exposure and HLA in healthy donors. In the study overall: There were several hundred genotyped donors. Of these, about 81% fell in the genetic ancestry cluster associated with self-reported Caucasian donors. Findings and limits, study-wide: Apparent HLA restriction characterized most CMV-associated TCR beta chains in a later analysis. A prior analysis recorded that most TCR beta V segments were productive about 87% or about 30% of the time. Reports showed the classifier diagnosing cytomegalovirus status with high specificity and sensitivity.

Amplification used 60 Vbeta primers and 13 Jbeta primers. Sequenced by immunoSEQ multiplex PCR; TCRdb stores in-frame clones only, minus some. The table records fewer than 200,000 clones, approximately 71% of them present only once. This clone appeared a few times. The antigen is not known. CDR1 and CDR2 (germline): LGHNA, YNFKEQ. This CDR3 contains 18 residues. V gave up 0 bases and J gave up 4 bases; unmatched junction bases: 9. This TCR was sampled from a woman aged 18-29 years in good health and CMV-seropositive. The sequencing sample was made of PBMCs. The chain links TRBV4-2 to TRBJ2-5; 12 positions agree with TRBD2. The CDR3 loop is CASSQELAGGPIVETQYF. The CDR3 bases are TGTGCCAGCAGCCAAGAACTAGCGGGGGGCCCTATCGTAGAGACCCAGTACTTC.